This T cell receptor (beta chain) was documented in a study of spatial heterogeneity in lung cancer. Study overall: Detection consistently captured more beta-chain sequences than alpha-chain sequences.

Sample time point: sample taken at primary tumor resection. No cell sorting; template was whole RNA from tumor, lung tissue or PBMC. Study results and caveats: Ubiquitous expanded tumor TCRs showed up in blood more at resection than follow-up.

TCRdb re-called the 5' RACE reads with MiXCR, one entry per CDR3 protein. The repertoire holds approximately 9,400 distinct CDR3 sequences, with roughly 6% as singletons. Trimming left V 5 bases short and J 5 bases short, with 13 bases between. Germline CDR1 is SGHTA and CDR2 is FQGNSA. The CDR3 has 15 residues. Ten or more counts support this clonotype. Its antigen remains unidentified. V usage is TRBV7-2 and J usage is TRBJ1-6; D gene ambiguous. The TCR comes from a male donor with early-stage non-small cell lung cancer. The sequenced sample was PBMCs, obtained at surgery. CDR3 loop: CASSIPGTHNSPLHF. The CDR3 coding sequence is TGTGCCAGCAGCATCCCGGGAACACATAATTCACCCCTCCACTTT.